These 32 T cell receptor beta chains were sequenced from one sample in a study of cytomegalovirus exposure and HLA in healthy donors. The PCR made use of 60 Vbeta and 13 Jbeta primers. Assay used: immunoSEQ multiplex PCR; TCRdb lists only in-frame clones, some missing. The data show 150,000 or so clones, with 80% to 90% seen just once and approximately 2% held by the top ten. The sample was PBMCs. These TCRs come from a man aged 18 to 30 in good health and CMV-seropositive.

This clone has just a few counts. The gene calls are TRBV4-1 and TRBJ2-2, with 11 bases lining up with TRBD2. The CDR3 sequence is 17 residues long. The V gene end was trimmed by 5 bases and the J gene end by 0 bases; junction bases not matched to a gene: 5. Germline V gene data show CDR1 as MGHRA and CDR2 as YSYEKL. The DNA for the CDR3 is TGCGCCAGCAGCTTGCCTAGCGGGGGGACGAACACCGGGGAGCTGTTTTTT. Its protein product is CASSLPSGGTNTGELFF.

The chain is built from TRBV29-1 and TRBJ2-7, with 11 bases aligning to TRBD2. Germline V lookup: CDR1 SQVTM, CDR2 ANQGSEA. This CDR3 has 16 residues. The V and J ends lost 4 bases and 3 bases, in that order; junction bases with no gene match: 11. CDR3 coding DNA: TGCAGCGTTGCAGGGGGGCCGACTAGCGGGGACTACGAGCAGTACTTC. It is translated as CSVAGGPTSGDYEQYF.

The chain is built from TRBV18 and TRBJ1-4; 7 nucleotides match TRBD1. Trimming at V came to 5 bases and at J to 5 bases, leaving 8 bases not matched to a gene. Germline CDR1 reads KGHSH; CDR2 reads LQKENI. The CDR3 loop spans 15 amino acids. CDR3 bases: TGTGCCAGCTCAGACTACAGGGGTGGAAATGAAAAACTGTTTTTT. This codes for CASSDYRGGNEKLFF.

The gene calls are TRBV4-1 and TRBJ2-1; 8 bases map to TRBD2. CDR1 is MGHRA and CDR2 is YSYEKL in the germline V gene. The CDR3 runs 17 residues. Trimming removed 1 base from V and 2 bases from J; junction bases left unmatched: 7. The chain's CDR3 is CASSQASGGRTYNEQFF. The DNA of the CDR3 is TGCGCCAGCAGCCAAGCCAGCGGGGGCCGTACCTACAATGAGCAGTTCTTC.

The chain links TRBV29-1 to TRBJ1-1, with 7 bases fitting TRBD1. With V trimmed by 6 bases and J by 5 bases, 9 bases remained unmatched. This CDR3 is built from 13 residues. Looked up from germline, CDR1 is SQVTM and CDR2 is ANQGSEA. The CDR3 nucleotides read TGCAGCGTCTCGACAGGGACGGGAACTGAAGCTTTCTTT. Its translation: CSVSTGTGTEAFF.

The gene calls are TRBV10-3 and TRBJ2-7; TRBD2 is a possible D gene (6 bases). Between the trimmed V and J ends, which lost 10 bases and 5 bases, there was a span of 18 bases. The germline V gene encodes CDR1 ENHRY and CDR2 SYGVKD. The length of the CDR3 is 13 residues. CDR3 nucleotides: TGTGCCACCCGGGCGGGGTCGGCCGACGAGCAGTACTTC. This sequence encodes CATRAGSADEQYF.

V usage is TRBV5-4 and J usage is TRBJ1-2, with D perhaps matching TRBD1 (6 bases). V lost 3 bases to trimming and J lost 6 bases, with 12 bases between them. Germline V gene lookup returns CDR1 SGHNT and CDR2 YYREEE (reference sequence). The CDR3 sequence is 13 residues long. CDR3 loop: CASSYARQDGYTF. CDR3 coding DNA: TGTGCCAGCAGCTACGCCCGACAGGATGGCTACACCTTC.

The J gene is TRBJ1-4, the V gene TRBV5-8, with a weak D call TRBD1 (5 bases). Germline CDR1 and CDR2: SGHTS and YDEGEE. This CDR3 is 13 amino acids long. V was clipped by 0 bases and J by 12 bases, with 12 bases between them. CDR3 DNA sequence: TGTGCCAGCAGCTTGGTGCCAGGGCCACAACTGTTTTTT. As protein: CASSLVPGPQLFF.

The gene calls are TRBV30 and TRBJ1-5, with D unclear. The V gene lost 0 bases and the J gene lost 2 bases, with 11 bases spanning the gap. Germline CDR1 GTSNPN, CDR2 SVGIG (reference sequence). The CDR3 has 15 residues. In nucleotides, the CDR3 is TGTGCCTGGAGTGTAAAGGGAGTTGGCAATCAGCCCCAGCATTTT. Its protein is CAWSVKGVGNQPQHF.

The chain recombines TRBV19 with TRBJ1-5, with D uncertain. Germline V lookup: CDR1 LNHDA, CDR2 SQIVND (reference sequence). The CDR3 spans 12 residues. V gave up 5 bases and J gave up 2 bases, with 4 bases separating them. The CDR3 DNA follows: TGTGCCAGTAGTCCAGGCAATCAGCCCCAGCATTTT. It specifies CASSPGNQPQHF.

The chain couples TRBV4-1 to TRBJ1-6; D gene uncertain. Trimming cost V 0 bases and J 6 bases, with 9 bases left between them. The CDR3 is 15 amino acids. Germline-derived CDR1 and CDR2 are MGHRA and YSYEKL. CDR3 residues: CASSQEGGFNSPLHF. In DNA, the CDR3 is TGCGCCAGCAGCCAAGAGGGAGGATTTAATTCACCCCTCCACTTT.

The genes are TRBV6-6 and TRBJ2-7; 8 bases align to TRBD1. Germline V gene sequence: CDR1 MNHNY, CDR2 SVGAGI (reference sequence). The CDR3 length is 12 residues. Unmatched junction bases numbered 4, after V lost 10 bases and J lost 2 bases. This chain's CDR3 is CATRDRTYEQYF. CDR3 coding DNA: TGTGCCACTAGGGACAGGACCTACGAGCAGTACTTC.

There are a few counts of this clone. The chain employs TRBV7-2 and TRBJ2-1, with 10 bases identical to TRBD2. CDR1 is SGHTA, CDR2 FQGNSA, per germline. The CDR3 is made up of 16 amino acids. The V segment lost 1 base and the J segment 1 base; nucleotides outside the gene matches: 1. The CDR3: CASSLVAGGSYNEQFF. CDR3 DNA sequence: TGTGCCAGCAGCTTAGTAGCGGGGGGTTCCTACAATGAGCAGTTCTTC.

The J gene is TRBJ2-5, the V gene TRBV7-2, with TRBD2 matching 7 bases. Germline V gene lookup returns CDR1 SGHTA and CDR2 FQGNSA. This CDR3 contains 15 residues. After removal of 2 bases from V and 5 bases from J, the junction contained 8 bases not matched to a gene. The CDR3 spells CASSLNRGVGETQYF. The CDR3 coding sequence is TGTGCCAGCAGCTTAAATCGGGGGGTGGGGGAGACCCAGTACTTC.

The CDR3 DNA reads as TGTGCCAGCAGCCCTTCCGGGACAGCTTACAATGAGCAGTTCTTC. Protein product: CASSPSGTAYNEQFF. The V gene is TRBV7-9, the J gene TRBJ2-1; 7 bases line up with TRBD1. This CDR3 region has 15 residues. CDR1 is SEHNR and CDR2 is FQNEAQ in the germline V gene (reference sequence). Trimming cost V 5 bases and J 4 bases; bases outside gene matches: 8.

The V gene is TRBV7-2, the J gene TRBJ1-6, with D maybe TRBD1 (5 bases). Between the trimmed V and J ends, which lost 9 bases and 4 bases, there was a span of 7 bases. This CDR3 region has 12 residues. Per germline, CDR1 SGHTA and CDR2 FQGNSA. CDR3 sequence (DNA): TGTGCCAGTGGGACTTATAATTCACCCCTCCACTTT. Translated: CASGTYNSPLHF.

The chain uses TRBV7-9 and TRBJ2-1; TRBD2 aligns across 9 bases. The CDR3 contains 16 residues. With 4 bases clipped from V and 0 bases from J, the junction kept 4 bases outside the gene matches. From germline, CDR1 is SEHNR and CDR2 FQNEAQ (reference sequence). Here the CDR3 DNA reads TGTGCCAGCAGCTCCAGCGGGGGGAGCTCCTACAATGAGCAGTTCTTC. Translating gives CASSSSGGSSYNEQFF.

The chain recombines TRBV4-1 with TRBJ2-3, with 8 bases matching TRBD2. J lost 3 bases, V lost 6 bases, and 2 bases had no gene match. Germline V lookup: CDR1 MGHRA, CDR2 YSYEKL. The CDR3 consists of 13 residues. The CDR3 DNA reads as TGCGCCAGCAGGAGCGGGGGTACAGATACGCAGTATTTT. This encodes CASRSGGTDTQYF.

The J gene is TRBJ1-6, the V gene TRBV25-1; D may be TRBD1 (6 bases). The germline V gene encodes CDR1 MGHDK and CDR2 SYGVNS. Trimming cost V 10 bases and J 7 bases, with 20 bases left between them. The CDR3 runs to 15 residues. The CDR3 DNA follows: TGTGCCACCCAGAGAGGACCAGGGGAGAATTCACCCCTCCACTTT. Residues: CATQRGPGENSPLHF.

J is TRBJ1-1 and V is TRBV7-9; D is possibly TRBD1 (6 bases). CDR3 length: 15 amino acids. V was pared by 0 bases and J by 1 base, with 9 bases between. CDR1 and CDR2 (germline): SEHNR, FQNEAQ (reference sequence). For the CDR3, the DNA is TGTGCCAGCAGCTTAGCGCAGGGGCGGAACACTGAAGCTTTCTTT. Its translation: CASSLAQGRNTEAFF.

The chain employs TRBV19 and TRBJ1-5; D unresolved. Per the germline V gene, CDR1 is LNHDA and CDR2 is SQIVND (reference sequence). CDR3 size: 13 residues. V was pared by 3 bases and J by 4 bases, with 7 bases between. The CDR3 loop reads CASSMPGNQPQHF. The CDR3 DNA is TGTGCCAGTAGTATGCCGGGGAATCAGCCCCAGCATTTT.

The V call is TRBV9, the J call TRBJ2-7, with 8 bases that match TRBD2. There are 15 residues in the CDR3. Trimming took 0 bases from V and 2 from J; bases not matched to a gene: 4. Per the germline V gene, CDR1 is SGDLS and CDR2 is YYNGEE. CDR3 bases: TGTGCCAGCAGCGTAGGCCCGGGACTAGCCTACGAGCAGTACTTC. Its translation is CASSVGPGLAYEQYF.

This clone appeared a single time. The chain employs TRBV29-1 and TRBJ1-1; the D is unclear. The CDR3 is 11 residues long. CDR1 is SQVTM and CDR2 is ANQGSEA in the germline V gene. V lost 3 bases to trimming and J lost 11 bases, with 13 bases between them. The CDR3 sequence: CSVEAHPLAFF. DNA of the CDR3: TGCAGCGTTGAGGCTCACCCTTTGGCTTTCTTT.

The chain carries TRBV18 and TRBJ1-4; 7 bases align to TRBD1. CDR1 is KGHSH and CDR2 is LQKENI in the germline V gene. The trim removed 2 bases at V and 6 bases at J, leaving 3 bases unmatched. The CDR3 covers 14 residues. The CDR3 nucleotides read TGTGCCAGCTCACCAATGACAGGGTATGAAAAACTGTTTTTT. Its translation is CASSPMTGYEKLFF.

V usage is TRBV7-2 and J usage is TRBJ2-1; 10 bases line up with TRBD1. The CDR3 runs 17 residues. J gave up 4 bases and V 6 bases, and 12 bases lay outside the gene matches. Germline V gives CDR1 SGHTA, CDR2 FQGNSA. CDR3 in amino acids: CASSQSPGQGLYNEQFF. CDR3 sequence (DNA): TGTGCCAGCAGTCAAAGCCCGGGACAGGGGCTTTACAATGAGCAGTTCTTC.

The CDR3 is CASGTSGGPEYF. CDR3 sequence (DNA): TGTGCCAGCGGGACTAGCGGGGGGCCGGAGTATTTT. J is TRBJ2-3 and V is TRBV6-5; 15 nucleotides agree with TRBD2. The CDR3 runs to 12 residues. With 8 bases clipped from V and 13 bases from J, the junction kept 4 bases outside the gene matches. Germline-derived CDR1 and CDR2 are MNHEY and SVGAGI.

The chain recombines TRBV4-1 with TRBJ2-1; TRBD2 matches 14 bases. CDR1 is MGHRA, CDR2 YSYEKL, per germline. Unmatched junction bases numbered 5, after V lost 0 bases and J lost 10 bases. The CDR3 covers 16 residues. The CDR3 region has the DNA TGCGCCAGCAGCCAAGAAAGGGGACTAGCGGGGGACGAGCAGTTCTTC. Translation gives CASSQERGLAGDEQFF.

The J gene is TRBJ2-5, the V gene TRBV5-6; D is unresolved. Germline lookup yields CDR1 SGHDT and CDR2 YYEEEE. Trimming took 4 bases from V and 4 from J, leaving 11 bases between them. The CDR3 consists of 13 residues. CDR3 region: CASSLQEGETQYF. The CDR3 DNA reads TGTGCCAGCAGCCTTCAGGAAGGAGAGACCCAGTACTTC.

The CDR3 bases are TGTGCCAGCAGCCACACAGATACGCAGTATTTT. Protein sequence: CASSHTDTQYF. The rearrangement uses TRBV5-6 and TRBJ2-3; D gene unclear. V was trimmed by 4 bases and J by 2 bases, leaving 2 bases between them. There are 11 residues in the CDR3. Germline V gene data show CDR1 as SGHDT and CDR2 as YYEEEE.

Points on this clone: Different DNA sequences within this sample yield the same CDR3. The rearrangement uses TRBV9 and TRBJ1-4; D is possibly TRBD1 (5 bases). The CDR3 runs 14 residues. Per the germline V gene, CDR1 is SGDLS and CDR2 is YYNGEE. The V end lost 2 bases, the J end lost 0 bases, and 5 bases lay between the germline ends. For the CDR3, the DNA is TGTGCCAGCAGCGTGACAGCAACTAATGAAAAACTGTTTTTT. It specifies CASSVTATNEKLFF.

This clone has only one observation. The gene calls are TRBV29-1 and TRBJ2-1; 8 bases map to TRBD2. The CDR3 totals 14 residues. CDR1 and CDR2 (germline): SQVTM, ANQGSEA. Germline trimming cut 8 bases from V and 7 bases from J; bases unmatched to any gene: 13. The CDR3: CSSDGGDKRNEQFF. CDR3 sequence (DNA): TGCAGCTCGGACGGGGGGGACAAAAGGAATGAGCAGTTCTTC.

The chain uses TRBV5-4 and TRBJ1-2; TRBD1 matches at 7 bases. Germline loops: CDR1 SGHNT, CDR2 YYREEE (reference sequence). The CDR3 is 14 residues long. V was pared by 0 bases and J by 6 bases, with 5 bases of the junction left unmatched. Here the CDR3 DNA reads TGTGCCAGCAGCTTGGAAGGGGGCGCGAATGGCTACACCTTC. Residues: CASSLEGGANGYTF.